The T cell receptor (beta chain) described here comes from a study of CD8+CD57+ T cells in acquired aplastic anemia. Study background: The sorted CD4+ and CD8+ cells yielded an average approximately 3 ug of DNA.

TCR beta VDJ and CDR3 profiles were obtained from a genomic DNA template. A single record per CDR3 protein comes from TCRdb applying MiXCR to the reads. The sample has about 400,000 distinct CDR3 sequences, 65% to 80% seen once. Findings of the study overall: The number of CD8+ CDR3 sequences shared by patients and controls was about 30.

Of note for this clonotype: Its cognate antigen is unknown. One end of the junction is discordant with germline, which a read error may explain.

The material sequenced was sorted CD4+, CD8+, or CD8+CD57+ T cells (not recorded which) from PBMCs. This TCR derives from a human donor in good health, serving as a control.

The DNA for the CDR3 is TGTGCCAGCAGCTTAGAACAGACAGGAGGCAACACCTTCTTT. Its protein product is CASSLEQTGGNTFF. The chain is built from TRBV7-2 and TRBJ1-3, with D possibly TRBD1 on 6 matching bases. Germline CDR1 SGHTA, CDR2 FQGNSA. The CDR3 spans 14 residues.